This is a list of T cell receptor beta chains from one sample in a study of brain T cells in children with intractable seizures. Libraries were prepared by immunoSEQ multiplex PCR; TCRdb keeps only in-frame clonotypes and omits some of them. The repertoire holds about 320,000 clones, 93% seen once, with 5.5% to 6% in the top ten. Material: peripheral blood, obtained roughly 5 months after surgery. These receptors came from a boy younger than two with tuberous sclerosis and intractable seizures. The CDR3 runs from the conserved cysteine through the conserved F or W. Expanded clones are given a class, and other clones once, few, many or no size at all.

clone_size v_call cdr3_aa
. TRBV28 CASSLYTANKNQPQHF
. TRBV5-1 CASNYGNSYEQYF
. TRBV4-1 CASSLRTSGRAVVGEQFF
once TRBV2 CASSEELGAYNEQFF
. TRBV7-9 CASSLAGTLNQPQHF
. TRBV3-1/TRBV3-2 CASSQGQGVREQYF
. TRBV5-6 CASSPSTGRSTDTQYF
. TRBV7-3 CASSYGGWTEAFF
. TRBV9 CASSARQGWNTGELFF
. TRBV5-1 CASSLTSDRVGYGYTF
. TRBV30 CAWDSNEKLFF
. TRBV4-1 CASSQDDSLNTEAFF
. TRBV24-1 CATSGVSGSKNEQFF
. TRBV11-2 CASSRAETQYF
. TRBV2 CASSALAGGTDTQYF
. TRBV7-9 CASSFQLTKEQYF
. TRBV6-6 CASSGESGDTQYF
. TRBV6-6 CASTPLDRGLNQPQHF
. TRBV6-1 CASSDSGQAYNEQFF
once TRBV6-6 CASSSVLATNEKLFF
. TRBV29-1 CSGMDRGYGYTF
. TRBV19 CASSPTGGAIGYTF
. TRBV20-1 CSARQSYGYTF
. TRBV6-5 CASSSGGMYEQYF
. TRBV28 CASSLRANQPQHF
. TRBV10-1 CASSESGTSGIYEQYF
. TRBV13 CASSTRLAMTQYF
. TRBV2 CASLTGGGTEAFF
. TRBV19 CASSIAWQAEKLFF
. TRBV7-2 CASSTRLAGVFSDTQYF
. TRBV14 CASSRIRGRVETQYF
. TRBV3-1/TRBV3-2 CASSQDPGANKKLFF
. TRBV11-1 CASSRDSQETQYF
. TRBV19 CASTQTGENTEAFF
. TRBV24-1 CATSGPASHNEQFF
. TRBV4-1 CASSQDPEGRIFSYGYTF
. TRBV25-1 CASNQKSGGPQTKNIQYF
. TRBV28 CASRPTGDKYSPLHF
. TRBV23-1 CASSQSVTGLYNSPLHF
few TRBV28 CASATSGKGADTQYF
. TRBV30 CAWSDRLGQGFGEKLFF